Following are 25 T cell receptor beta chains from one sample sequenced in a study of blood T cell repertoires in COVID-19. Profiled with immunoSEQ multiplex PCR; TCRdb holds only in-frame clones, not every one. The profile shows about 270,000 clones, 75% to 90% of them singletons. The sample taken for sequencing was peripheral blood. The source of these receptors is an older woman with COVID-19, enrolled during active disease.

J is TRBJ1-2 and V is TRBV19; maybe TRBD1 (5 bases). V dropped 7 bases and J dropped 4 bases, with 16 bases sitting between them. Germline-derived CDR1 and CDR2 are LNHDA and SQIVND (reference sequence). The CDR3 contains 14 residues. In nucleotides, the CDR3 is TGTGCCAGTAACCCCACGTCAGGGTCCTATGGCTACACCTTC. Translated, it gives CASNPTSGSYGYTF.

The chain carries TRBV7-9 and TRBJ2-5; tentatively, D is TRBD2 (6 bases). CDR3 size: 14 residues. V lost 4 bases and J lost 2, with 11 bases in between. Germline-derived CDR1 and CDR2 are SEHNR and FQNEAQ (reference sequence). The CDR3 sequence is CASSYGGTQETQYF. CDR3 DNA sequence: TGTGCCAGCAGCTATGGAGGGACTCAAGAGACCCAGTACTTC.

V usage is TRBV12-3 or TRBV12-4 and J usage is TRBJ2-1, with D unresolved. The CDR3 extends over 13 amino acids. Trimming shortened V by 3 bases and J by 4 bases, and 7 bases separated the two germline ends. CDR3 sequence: CASSFLLYNEQFF. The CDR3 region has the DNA TGTGCCAGCAGTTTTCTCTTGTACAATGAGCAGTTCTTC.

DNA for the CDR3: TGTGCCAGCAGTTTGACAGTAAACATGAACACTGAAGCTTTCTTT. It specifies CASSLTVNMNTEAFF. The rearrangement links TRBV27 to TRBJ1-1, with D possibly being TRBD1 (5 bases). Trimming took 3 bases from V and 0 from J, leaving 11 bases between them. This CDR3 is 15 amino acids long. Germline V lookup: CDR1 MNHEY, CDR2 SMNVEV (reference sequence).

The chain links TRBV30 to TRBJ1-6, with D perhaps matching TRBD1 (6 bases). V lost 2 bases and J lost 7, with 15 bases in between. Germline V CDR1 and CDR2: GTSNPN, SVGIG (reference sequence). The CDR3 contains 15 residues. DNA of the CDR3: TGTGCCTGGAGTCTTGGGACACCCGGAAATTCACCCCTCCACTTT. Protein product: CAWSLGTPGNSPLHF.

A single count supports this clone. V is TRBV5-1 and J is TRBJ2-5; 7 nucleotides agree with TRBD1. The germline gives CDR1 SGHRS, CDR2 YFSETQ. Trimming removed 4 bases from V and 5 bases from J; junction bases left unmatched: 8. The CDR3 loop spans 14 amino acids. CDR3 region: CASSPRQGAETQYF. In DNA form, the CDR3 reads TGCGCCAGCAGCCCTAGACAGGGCGCGGAGACCCAGTACTTC. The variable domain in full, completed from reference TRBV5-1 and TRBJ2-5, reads KAGVTQTPRYLIKTRGQQVTLSCSPISGHRSVSWYQQTPGQGLQFLFEYFSETQRNKGNFPGRFSGRQFSNSRSEMNVSTLELGDSALYLCASSPRQGAETQYFGPGTRLLVL.

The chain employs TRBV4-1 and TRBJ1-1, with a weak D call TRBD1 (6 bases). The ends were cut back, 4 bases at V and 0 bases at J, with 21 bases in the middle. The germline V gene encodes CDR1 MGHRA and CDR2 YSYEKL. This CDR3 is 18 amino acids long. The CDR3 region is CASSPFGEGGFVNTEAFF. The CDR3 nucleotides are TGCGCCAGCAGCCCTTTTGGGGAAGGGGGTTTCGTGAACACTGAAGCTTTCTTT.

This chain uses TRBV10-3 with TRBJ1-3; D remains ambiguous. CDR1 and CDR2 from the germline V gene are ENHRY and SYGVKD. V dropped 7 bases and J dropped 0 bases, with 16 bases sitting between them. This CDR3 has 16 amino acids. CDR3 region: CAIKEAAPDSGNTIYF. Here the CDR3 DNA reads TGTGCCATCAAGGAAGCAGCGCCGGACTCTGGAAACACCATATATTTT.

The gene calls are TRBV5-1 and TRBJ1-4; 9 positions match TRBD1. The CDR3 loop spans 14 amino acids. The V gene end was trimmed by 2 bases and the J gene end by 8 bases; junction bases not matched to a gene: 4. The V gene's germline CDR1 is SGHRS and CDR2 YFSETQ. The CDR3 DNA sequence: TGCGCCAGCAGCTTCGGACAGGGGACGGAAAAACTGTTTTTT. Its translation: CASSFGQGTEKLFF.

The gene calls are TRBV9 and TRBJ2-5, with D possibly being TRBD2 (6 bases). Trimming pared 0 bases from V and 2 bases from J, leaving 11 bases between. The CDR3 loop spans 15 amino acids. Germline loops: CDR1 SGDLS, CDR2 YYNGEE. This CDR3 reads CASSVDGGAQETQYF. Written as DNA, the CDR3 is TGTGCCAGCAGCGTAGATGGAGGGGCGCAAGAGACCCAGTACTTC.

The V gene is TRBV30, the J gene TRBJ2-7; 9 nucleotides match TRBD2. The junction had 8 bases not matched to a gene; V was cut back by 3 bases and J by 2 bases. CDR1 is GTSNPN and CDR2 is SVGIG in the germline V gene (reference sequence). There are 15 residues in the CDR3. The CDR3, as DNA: TGTGCCTGGAGGCCCAGCGGGGGGTTGACCTACGAGCAGTACTTC. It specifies CAWRPSGGLTYEQYF.

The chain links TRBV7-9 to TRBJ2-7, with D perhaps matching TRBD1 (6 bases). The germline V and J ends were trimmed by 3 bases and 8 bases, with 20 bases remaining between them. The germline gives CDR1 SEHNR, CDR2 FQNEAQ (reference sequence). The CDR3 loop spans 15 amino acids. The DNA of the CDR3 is TGTGCCAGCAGCTTTGACCGGGACATGTCAACGAAGCAGTACTTC. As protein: CASSFDRDMSTKQYF. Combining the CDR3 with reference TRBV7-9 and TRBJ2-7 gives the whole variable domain DTGVSQNPRHKITKRGQNVTFRCDPISEHNRLYWYRQTLGQGPEFLTYFQNEAQLEKSRLLSDRFSAERPKGSFSTLEIQRTEQGDSAMYLCASSFDRDMSTKQYFGPGTRLTVT.

CDR3 sequence: CASFRVSEGETQYF. The CDR3 DNA is TGTGCCAGCTTCCGGGTCTCCGAGGGCGAGACCCAGTACTTC. This chain connects TRBV18 to TRBJ2-5; D is possibly TRBD2 (5 bases). CDR1 KGHSH and CDR2 LQKENI come from the germline V gene. The V gene lost 7 bases and the J gene lost 5 bases, with 17 bases spanning the gap. This CDR3 contains 14 residues.

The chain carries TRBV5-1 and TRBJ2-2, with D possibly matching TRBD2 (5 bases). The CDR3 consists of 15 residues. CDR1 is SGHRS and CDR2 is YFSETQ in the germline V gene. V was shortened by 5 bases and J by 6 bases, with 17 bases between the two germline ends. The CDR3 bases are TGCGCCAGCAGTGAGGAATCCGGGGTGGCCGGGGAGCTGTTTTTT. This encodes CASSEESGVAGELFF.

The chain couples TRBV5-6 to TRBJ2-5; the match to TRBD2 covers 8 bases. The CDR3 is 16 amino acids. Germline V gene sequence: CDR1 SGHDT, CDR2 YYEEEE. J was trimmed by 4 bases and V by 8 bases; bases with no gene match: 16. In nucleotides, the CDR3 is TGTGCCAGTACGAGGAGGGCTAGCGGGTTAGGAGAGACCCAGTACTTC. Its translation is CASTRRASGLGETQYF.

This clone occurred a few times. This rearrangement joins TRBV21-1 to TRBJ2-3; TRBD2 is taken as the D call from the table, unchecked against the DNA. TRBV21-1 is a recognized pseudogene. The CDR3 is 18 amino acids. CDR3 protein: CASSKGMSGRGSTDTQYF. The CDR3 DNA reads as TGTGCCAGCAGCAAAGGAATGAGCGGGCGGGGGAGCACAGATACGCAGTATTTT.

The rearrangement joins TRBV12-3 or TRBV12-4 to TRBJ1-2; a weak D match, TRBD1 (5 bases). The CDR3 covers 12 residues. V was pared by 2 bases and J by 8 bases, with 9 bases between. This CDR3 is CASSLTRVGYTF. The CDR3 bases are TGTGCCAGCAGTTTAACCAGGGTCGGCTACACCTTC.

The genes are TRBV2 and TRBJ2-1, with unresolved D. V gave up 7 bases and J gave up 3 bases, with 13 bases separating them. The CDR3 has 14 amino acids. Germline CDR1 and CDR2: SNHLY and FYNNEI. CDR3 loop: CASKESGLYNEQFF. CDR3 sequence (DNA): TGTGCCAGCAAAGAAAGTGGCCTCTACAATGAGCAGTTCTTC.

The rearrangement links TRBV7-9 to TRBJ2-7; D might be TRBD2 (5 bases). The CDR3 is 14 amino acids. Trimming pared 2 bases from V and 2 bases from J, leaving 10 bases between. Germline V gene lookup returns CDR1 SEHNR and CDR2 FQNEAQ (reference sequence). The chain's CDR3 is CASSLTDSAYEQYF. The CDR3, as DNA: TGTGCCAGCAGCTTAACGGACTCTGCCTACGAGCAGTACTTC.

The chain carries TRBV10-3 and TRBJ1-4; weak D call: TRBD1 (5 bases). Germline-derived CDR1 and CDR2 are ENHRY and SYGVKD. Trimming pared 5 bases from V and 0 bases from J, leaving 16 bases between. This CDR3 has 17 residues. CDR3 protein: CAISPVREVATNEKLFF. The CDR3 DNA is TGTGCCATCAGTCCTGTCAGGGAAGTGGCAACTAATGAAAAACTGTTTTTT.

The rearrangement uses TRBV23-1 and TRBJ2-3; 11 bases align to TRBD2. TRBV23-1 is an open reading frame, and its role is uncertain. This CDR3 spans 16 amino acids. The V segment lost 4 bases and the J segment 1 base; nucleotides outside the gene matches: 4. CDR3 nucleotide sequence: TGCGCCAGCAGTCCTGGGGGACTAGCGGGCACAGATACGCAGTATTTT. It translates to CASSPGGLAGTDTQYF.

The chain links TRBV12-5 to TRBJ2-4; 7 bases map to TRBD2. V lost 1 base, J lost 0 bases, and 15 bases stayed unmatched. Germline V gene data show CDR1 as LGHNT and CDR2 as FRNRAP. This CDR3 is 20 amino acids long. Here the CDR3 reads CASGLETWSGARLAKNIQYF. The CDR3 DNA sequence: TGTGCTAGTGGTTTGGAAACTTGGAGCGGGGCGAGACTAGCCAAAAACATTCAGTACTTC. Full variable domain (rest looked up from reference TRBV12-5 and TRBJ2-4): DARVTQTPRHKVTEMGQEVTMRCQPILGHNTVFWYRQTMMQGLELLAYFRNRAPLDDSGMPKDRFSAEMPDATLATLKIQPSEPRDSAVYFCASGLETWSGARLAKNIQYFGAGTRLSVL.

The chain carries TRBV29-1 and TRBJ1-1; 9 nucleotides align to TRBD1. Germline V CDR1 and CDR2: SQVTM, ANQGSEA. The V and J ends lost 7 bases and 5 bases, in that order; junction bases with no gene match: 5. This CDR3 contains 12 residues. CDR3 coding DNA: TGCAGCGGGGGACAGGGTCCGACTGAAGCTTTCTTT. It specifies CSGGQGPTEAFF.

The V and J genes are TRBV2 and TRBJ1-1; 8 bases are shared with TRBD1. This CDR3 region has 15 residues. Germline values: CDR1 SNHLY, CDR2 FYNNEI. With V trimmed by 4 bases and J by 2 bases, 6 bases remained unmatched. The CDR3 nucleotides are TGTGCCAGCAGTGCACGGACAGGGAAAAACACTGAAGCTTTCTTT. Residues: CASSARTGKNTEAFF.

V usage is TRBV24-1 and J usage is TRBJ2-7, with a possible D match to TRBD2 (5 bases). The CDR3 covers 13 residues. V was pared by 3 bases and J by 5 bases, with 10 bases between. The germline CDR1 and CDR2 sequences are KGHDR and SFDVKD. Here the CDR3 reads CATSDPPGDEQYF. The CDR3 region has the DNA TGTGCCACCAGTGATCCCCCCGGGGACGAGCAGTACTTC.